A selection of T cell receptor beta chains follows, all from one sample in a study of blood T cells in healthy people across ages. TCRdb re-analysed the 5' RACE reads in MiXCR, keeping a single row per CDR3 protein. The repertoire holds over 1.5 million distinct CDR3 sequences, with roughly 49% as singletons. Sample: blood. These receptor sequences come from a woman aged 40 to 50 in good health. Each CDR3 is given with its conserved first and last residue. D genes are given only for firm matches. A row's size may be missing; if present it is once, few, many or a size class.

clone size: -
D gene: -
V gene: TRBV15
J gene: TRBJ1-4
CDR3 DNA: TGTGCCACCAGCAGAGACCGGGGAACTAATGAAAAACTGTTTTTT
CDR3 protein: CATSRDRGTNEKLFF

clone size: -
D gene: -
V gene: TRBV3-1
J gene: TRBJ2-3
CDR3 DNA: TGTGCCAGCAGCCTAAACCCTTCTAGTTACGATACGCAGTATTTT
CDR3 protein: CASSLNPSSYDTQYF

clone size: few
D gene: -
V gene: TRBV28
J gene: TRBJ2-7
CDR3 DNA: TGTGCCAGCAGTTTATGGGGCGTTAGCTCCTACGAGCAGTACTTC
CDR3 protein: CASSLWGVSSYEQYF

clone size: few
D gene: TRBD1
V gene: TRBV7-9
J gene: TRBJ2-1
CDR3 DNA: TGTGCCAGCAGCTTCATCAGACAGGGTGTGTACAATGAGCAGTTCTTC
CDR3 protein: CASSFIRQGVYNEQFF

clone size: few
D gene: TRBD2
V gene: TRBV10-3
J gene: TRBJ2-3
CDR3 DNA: TGTGCCATCTCGGTGGGCGGGGGGGCAAGAGATACGCAGTATTTT
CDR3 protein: CAISVGGGARDTQYF

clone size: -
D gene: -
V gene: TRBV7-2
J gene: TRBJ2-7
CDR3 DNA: TGTGCCAGCAGCTTAGCGTTCGGGCAAGGCATGAACTACGAGCAGTACTTC
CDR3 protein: CASSLAFGQGMNYEQYF

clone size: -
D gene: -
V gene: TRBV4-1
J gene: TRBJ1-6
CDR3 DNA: TGCGCCAGCAGCCAAGTATCCCGGGGATTTAATTCACCCCTCCACTTT
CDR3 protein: CASSQVSRGFNSPLHF

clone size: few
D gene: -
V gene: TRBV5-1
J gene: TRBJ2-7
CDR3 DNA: TGCGCCAGCAGCTTGGGGCTAGCTCAAACCTACGAGCAGTACTTC
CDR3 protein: CASSLGLAQTYEQYF

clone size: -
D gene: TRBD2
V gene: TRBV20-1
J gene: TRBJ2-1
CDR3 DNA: TGCAGTGCTAGTAGGAGCGGGGGGGCCACTGAGCAGTTCTTC
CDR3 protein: CSASRSGGATEQFF

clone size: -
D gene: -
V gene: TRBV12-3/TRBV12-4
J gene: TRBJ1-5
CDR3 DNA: TGTGCCAGCATTTACACGGCTCAGCCCCAGCATTTT
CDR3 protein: CASIYTAQPQHF

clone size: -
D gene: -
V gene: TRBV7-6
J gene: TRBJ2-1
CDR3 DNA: TGTGCCAGCAGCTTAGAGCCCAGTGAGCAGTTCTTC
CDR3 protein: CASSLEPSEQFF

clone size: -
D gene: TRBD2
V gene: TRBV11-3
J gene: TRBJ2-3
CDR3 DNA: TGTGCCAGCAGCGCGACTAGCGGGTCCCAGGATACGCAGTATTTT
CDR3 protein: CASSATSGSQDTQYF

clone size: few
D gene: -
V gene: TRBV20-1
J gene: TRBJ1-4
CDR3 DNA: TGCAGTGCTAGCAGGACAGCCCAAGAAAAACTGTTTTTT
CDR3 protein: CSASRTAQEKLFF

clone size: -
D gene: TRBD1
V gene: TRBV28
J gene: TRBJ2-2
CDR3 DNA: TGTGCCAGCAGTTTAGCCCCGGGACAGGGGAATCACGGGGAGCTGTTTTTT
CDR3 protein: CASSLAPGQGNHGELFF

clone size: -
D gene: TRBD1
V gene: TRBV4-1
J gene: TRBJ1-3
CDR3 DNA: TGCGCCAGCAGCTACCGGGACAGGGAAGCAGGAAACACCATATATTTT
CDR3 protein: CASSYRDREAGNTIYF

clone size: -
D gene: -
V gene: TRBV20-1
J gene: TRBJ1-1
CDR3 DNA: TGCAGTGCTAGCAACAGGAGGGAGACTGAAGCTTTCTTT
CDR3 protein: CSASNRRETEAFF

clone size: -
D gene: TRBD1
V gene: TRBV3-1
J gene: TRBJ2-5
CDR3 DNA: TGTGCCAGCAGCCAACTAGGGGGCAATTGGGAGACCCAGTACTTC
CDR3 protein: CASSQLGGNWETQYF

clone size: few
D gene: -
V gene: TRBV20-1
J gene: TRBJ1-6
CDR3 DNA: TGCAGTGCTAGCCGGGGGGAATATAATTCACCCCTCCACTTT
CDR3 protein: CSASRGEYNSPLHF

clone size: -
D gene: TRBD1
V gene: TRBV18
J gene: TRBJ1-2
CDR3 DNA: TGTGCCAGCCCACCACCGGTCTCAGGGGGGGGCTACACCTTC
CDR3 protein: CASPPPVSGGGYTF

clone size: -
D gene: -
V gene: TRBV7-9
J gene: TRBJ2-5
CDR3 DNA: TGTGCCAGCAGGATTACGGGGGAGGAGACCCAGTACTTC
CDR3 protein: CASRITGEETQYF

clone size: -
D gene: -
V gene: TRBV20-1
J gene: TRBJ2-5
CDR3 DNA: TGCAGTCCTCGTCGACCGGGAATTTTTGAAGAGACCCAGTACTTC
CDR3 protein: CSPRRPGIFEETQYF

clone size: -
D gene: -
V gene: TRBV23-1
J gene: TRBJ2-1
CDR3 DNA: TGCGCCGCAGGGCTAAAGGAGCAGTTCTTC
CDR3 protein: CAAGLKEQFF

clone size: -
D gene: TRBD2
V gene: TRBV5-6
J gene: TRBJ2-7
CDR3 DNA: TGTGCCAGCAGCTCTATCGGGGGGAGCTCCTACGAGCAGTACTTC
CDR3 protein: CASSSIGGSSYEQYF

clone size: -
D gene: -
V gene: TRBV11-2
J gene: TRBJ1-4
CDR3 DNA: TGTGCCAGCAGCTTGGGGACGGTTGCAACTAATGAAAAACTGTTTTTT
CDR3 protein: CASSLGTVATNEKLFF

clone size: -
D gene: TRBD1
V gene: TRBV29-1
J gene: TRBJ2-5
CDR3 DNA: TGCAGCGGCGCCGGGACAGCACGACCCCTATTCCAAGAGACCCAGTACTTC
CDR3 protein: CSGAGTARPLFQETQYF

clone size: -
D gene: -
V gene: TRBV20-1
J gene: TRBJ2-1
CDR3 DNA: TGCGGTGCGCCCCGGTCTCCGGGGAGCTCCTACAATGAGCAGTTCTTC
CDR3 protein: CGAPRSPGSSYNEQFF

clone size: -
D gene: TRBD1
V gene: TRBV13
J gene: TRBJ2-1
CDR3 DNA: TGTGCCAGCGACAGGGGGCAGTCCAATGAGCAGTTCTTC
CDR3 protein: CASDRGQSNEQFF

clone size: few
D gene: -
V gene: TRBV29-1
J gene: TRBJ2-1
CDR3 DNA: TGCAGCGTTGAATTGGGACGGGGGGCAAGTGAGCAGTTCTTC
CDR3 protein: CSVELGRGASEQFF

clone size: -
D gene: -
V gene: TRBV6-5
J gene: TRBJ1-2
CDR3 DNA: TGTGCCAGTACTACAAGACTTACAGGGACGGTTTATGGCTACACCTTC
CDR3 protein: CASTTRLTGTVYGYTF

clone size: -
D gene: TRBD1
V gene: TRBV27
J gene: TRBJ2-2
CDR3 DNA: TGTGCCAGCAGTTGGGACAGGAACACCGGGGAGCTGTTTTTT
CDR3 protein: CASSWDRNTGELFF

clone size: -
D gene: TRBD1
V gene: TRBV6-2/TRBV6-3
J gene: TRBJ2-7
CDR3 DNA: TGTGCCAGCAGTCAACCGGGACAGGTCTACGAGCAGTACTTC
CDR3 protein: CASSQPGQVYEQYF

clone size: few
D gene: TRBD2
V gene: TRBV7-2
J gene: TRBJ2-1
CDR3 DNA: TGTGCCAGCAGTCACTGGACTAGCTCGAGCAATGAGCAGTTCTTC
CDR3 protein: CASSHWTSSSNEQFF

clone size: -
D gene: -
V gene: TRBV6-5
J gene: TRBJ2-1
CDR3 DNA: TGTGCCAGCAGTTATTTGGGGGCGGTCTACAATGAGCAGTTCTTC
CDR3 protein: CASSYLGAVYNEQFF

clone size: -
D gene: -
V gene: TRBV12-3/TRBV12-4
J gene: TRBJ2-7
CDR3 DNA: TGTGCCAGCAGTTTGGGGGAGCCCTACGAGCAGTACTTC
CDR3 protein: CASSLGEPYEQYF

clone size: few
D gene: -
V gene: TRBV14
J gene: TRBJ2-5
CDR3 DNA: TGTGCCAGCAGCCCAAGAGTACCCCCGGGGGAGACCCAGTACTTC
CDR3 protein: CASSPRVPPGETQYF

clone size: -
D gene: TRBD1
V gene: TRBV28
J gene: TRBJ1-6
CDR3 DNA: TGTGCCAGCAATGGACAGGGATTGGGTAATTCACCCCTCCACTTT
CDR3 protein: CASNGQGLGNSPLHF

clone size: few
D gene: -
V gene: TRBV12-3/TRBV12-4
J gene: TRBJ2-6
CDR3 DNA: TGTGCCAGCAGACGGGACGGCTCTGGGGCCAACGTCCTGACTTTC
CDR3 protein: CASRRDGSGANVLTF

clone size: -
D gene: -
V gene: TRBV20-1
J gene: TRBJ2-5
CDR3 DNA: TGCAGTGCGACTAAAGCTCAAGGGATTGGAGGGACCCAGTACTTC
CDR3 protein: CSATKAQGIGGTQYF

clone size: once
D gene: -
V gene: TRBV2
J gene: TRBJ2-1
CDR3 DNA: TGTGCCAGCGAAGTGCTGGTCGGGGATGAGCAGTTCTTC
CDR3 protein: CASEVLVGDEQFF

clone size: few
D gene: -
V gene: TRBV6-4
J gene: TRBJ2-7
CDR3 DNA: TGTGCCAGCACCCGAACCTACGAGCAGTACTTC
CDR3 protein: CASTRTYEQYF

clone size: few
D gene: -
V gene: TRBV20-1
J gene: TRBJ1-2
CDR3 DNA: TGCAGTGCTAGAGAACAGGACCCCTTCTATGGCTACACCTTC
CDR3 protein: CSAREQDPFYGYTF

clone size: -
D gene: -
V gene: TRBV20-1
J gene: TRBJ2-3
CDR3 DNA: TGCAGTGCTAGAGACCGCCGTGCTTTCGCAGATACGCAGTATTTT
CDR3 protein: CSARDRRAFADTQYF

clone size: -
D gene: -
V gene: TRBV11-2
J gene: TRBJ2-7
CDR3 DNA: TGTGCCAGCAGCTCCAACCCGGACAGTACCTACAATGAGCAGTACTTC
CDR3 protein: CASSSNPDSTYNEQYF

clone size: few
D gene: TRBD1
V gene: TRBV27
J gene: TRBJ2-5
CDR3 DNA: TGTGCCAGCAGTTTATGGGTGGGGCGGGACAGGGTTTCTGAGGAGCAGTACTTC
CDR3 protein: CASSLWVGRDRVSEEQYF

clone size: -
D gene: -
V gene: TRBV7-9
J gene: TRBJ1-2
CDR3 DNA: TGTGCCAGCACCCCAGCTGTGGTGACAGCAAACTATGGCTACACCTTC
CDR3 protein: CASTPAVVTANYGYTF

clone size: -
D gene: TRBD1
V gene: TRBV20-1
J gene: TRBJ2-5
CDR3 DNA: TGCAGTGTACTACAGGGGGCGGAGACCCAGTACTTC
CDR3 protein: CSVLQGAETQYF

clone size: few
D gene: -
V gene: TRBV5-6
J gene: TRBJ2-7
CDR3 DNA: TGTGCCAGCAGCTTGGGGCAGCCAAGCTCCTACGAGCAGTACTTC
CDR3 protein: CASSLGQPSSYEQYF

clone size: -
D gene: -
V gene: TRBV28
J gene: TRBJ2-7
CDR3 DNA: TGTGCCAGCAGTCCGACGGGACCTAAGCAGTACTTC
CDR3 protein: CASSPTGPKQYF

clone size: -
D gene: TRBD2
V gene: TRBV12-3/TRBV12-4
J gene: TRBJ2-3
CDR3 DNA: TGTGCCAGCAGTTTAACGTCTAGCGGGGGGCTGACAGATACGCAGTATTTT
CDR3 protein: CASSLTSSGGLTDTQYF

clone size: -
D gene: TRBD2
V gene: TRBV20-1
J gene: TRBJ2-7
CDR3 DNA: TGCAGTGCTAGCCTACCTAGCGGTAGCTCCTACGAGCAGTACTTC
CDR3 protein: CSASLPSGSSYEQYF

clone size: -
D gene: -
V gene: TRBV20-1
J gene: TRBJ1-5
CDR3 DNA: TGCAGTGCCAAGGACAATCGCCCCAATCAGCCCCAGCATTTT
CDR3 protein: CSAKDNRPNQPQHF

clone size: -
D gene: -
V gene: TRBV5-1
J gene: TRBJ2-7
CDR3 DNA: TGCGCCAGCAGCTTGGCCGCGGGGACCAACGAGCAGTACTTC
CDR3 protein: CASSLAAGTNEQYF

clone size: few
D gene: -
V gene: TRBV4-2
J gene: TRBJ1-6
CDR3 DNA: TGTGCCAGCAGCCAAGGACGGGGAGGAATCAATAATTCACCCCTCCACTTT
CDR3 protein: CASSQGRGGINNSPLHF

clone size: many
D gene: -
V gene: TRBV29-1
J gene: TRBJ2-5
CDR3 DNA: TGCAGCGTTGGGGCAGGGGCAGGAGAGACCCAGTACTTC
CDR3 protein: CSVGAGAGETQYF

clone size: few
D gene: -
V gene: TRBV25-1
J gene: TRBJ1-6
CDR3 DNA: TGTGCCAGCAGCCCTCTAGGGGATTCACCCCTCCACTTT
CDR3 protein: CASSPLGDSPLHF

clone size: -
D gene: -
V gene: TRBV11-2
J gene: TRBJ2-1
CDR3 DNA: TGTGCCAGCAGCTTTTCAGGAGGCGATCACAATGAGCAGTTCTTC
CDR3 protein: CASSFSGGDHNEQFF

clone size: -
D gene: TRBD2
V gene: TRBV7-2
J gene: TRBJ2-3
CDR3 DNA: TGTGCCAGCAGCTCGGGGACGGGGGGGCGGGATACGCAGTATTTT
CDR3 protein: CASSSGTGGRDTQYF

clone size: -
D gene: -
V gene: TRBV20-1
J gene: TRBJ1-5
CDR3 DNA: TGCAGTGCCCCTGGTGGGGGTAGCCAGCCCCAGCATTTT
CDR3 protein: CSAPGGGSQPQHF

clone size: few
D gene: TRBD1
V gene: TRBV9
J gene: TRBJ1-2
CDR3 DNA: TGTGCCAGCAGCGTAGGGGGACAGGGGCCCTACACCTTC
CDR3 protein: CASSVGGQGPYTF

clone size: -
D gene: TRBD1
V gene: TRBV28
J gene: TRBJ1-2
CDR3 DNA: TGTGCCAGCAGTACCTCCGGGACAGGGGGCTCTGGCTACACCTTC
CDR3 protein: CASSTSGTGGSGYTF